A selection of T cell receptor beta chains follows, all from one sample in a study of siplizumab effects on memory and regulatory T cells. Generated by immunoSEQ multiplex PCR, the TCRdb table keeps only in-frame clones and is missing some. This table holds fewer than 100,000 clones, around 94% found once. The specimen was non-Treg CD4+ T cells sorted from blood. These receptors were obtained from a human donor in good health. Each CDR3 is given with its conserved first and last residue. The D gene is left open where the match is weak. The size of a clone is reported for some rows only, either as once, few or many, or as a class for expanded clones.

CDR3 DNA: TGTGCCAGTAGTCCCTTCGTTGTCGGGAGCTCCTACAATGAGCAGTTCTTC
CDR3 protein: CASSPFVVGSSYNEQFF
D gene: .
clone size: .
V gene: TRBV19
J gene: TRBJ2-1

CDR3 DNA: TGTGCCACCAGCCCACGGACTAGCGGAGGCCGCGAGCAGTACTTC
CDR3 protein: CATSPRTSGGREQYF
D gene: TRBD2
clone size: .
V gene: TRBV15
J gene: TRBJ2-7

CDR3 DNA: TGTGCCAGCGGGTTGGCGGGGGTGAACACCGGGGAGCTGTTTTTT
CDR3 protein: CASGLAGVNTGELFF
D gene: TRBD2
clone size: .
V gene: TRBV5-6
J gene: TRBJ2-2

CDR3 DNA: TGCGCCAGCAGCTTGGGGGCGGGAGGGCCTTACGAGCAGTACTTC
CDR3 protein: CASSLGAGGPYEQYF
D gene: TRBD2
clone size: .
V gene: TRBV5-1
J gene: TRBJ2-7

CDR3 DNA: TGTGCCAGTAGTATCGTTGAGGGGGCCTACGAGCAGTACTTC
CDR3 protein: CASSIVEGAYEQYF
D gene: .
clone size: .
V gene: TRBV19
J gene: TRBJ2-7

CDR3 DNA: TGTGCCAGCAGCGTAGGTCTGCGGGCAGCGGACAATGAGCAGTTCTTC
CDR3 protein: CASSVGLRAADNEQFF
D gene: .
clone size: .
V gene: TRBV9
J gene: TRBJ2-1

CDR3 DNA: TGCAGTGCTAGTCTGGTTGCTGAGCAGTTCTTC
CDR3 protein: CSASLVAEQFF
D gene: .
clone size: .
V gene: TRBV20-1
J gene: TRBJ2-1

CDR3 DNA: TGTGCCAGCAGTTACGTAGGGTTCGACAATGAGCAGTTCTTC
CDR3 protein: CASSYVGFDNEQFF
D gene: .
clone size: .
V gene: TRBV6-5
J gene: TRBJ2-1

CDR3 DNA: TGTGCCTGGAGGGGCCCCAACTCCTACAATGAGCAGTTCTTC
CDR3 protein: CAWRGPNSYNEQFF
D gene: .
clone size: .
V gene: TRBV30
J gene: TRBJ2-1

CDR3 DNA: TGCGCCAGCAGCCCCGACAGTCGAGGCTACACCTTC
CDR3 protein: CASSPDSRGYTF
D gene: .
clone size: .
V gene: TRBV4-1
J gene: TRBJ1-2

CDR3 DNA: TGCGCCAGCAGCCAAGATCGGGCGGGGCGCACAGATACGCAGTATTTT
CDR3 protein: CASSQDRAGRTDTQYF
D gene: .
clone size: .
V gene: TRBV4-3
J gene: TRBJ2-3

CDR3 DNA: TGCAGCGTTGATAAGGGGACAGATACGCAGTATTTT
CDR3 protein: CSVDKGTDTQYF
D gene: .
clone size: .
V gene: TRBV29-1
J gene: TRBJ2-3

CDR3 DNA: TGCAGCGTTCCGACAGGGGCAGGGGAGACCCAGTACTTC
CDR3 protein: CSVPTGAGETQYF
D gene: TRBD1
clone size: .
V gene: TRBV29-1
J gene: TRBJ2-5

CDR3 DNA: TGTGCCAGCAGCCAAATAAGGGCATTGACGGAGAACACTGAAGCTTTCTTT
CDR3 protein: CASSQIRALTENTEAFF
D gene: .
clone size: .
V gene: TRBV7-9
J gene: TRBJ1-1

CDR3 DNA: TGTGCCAGCAGCTTATGGGCGGGTCTTGCAACTAATGAAAAACTGTTTTTT
CDR3 protein: CASSLWAGLATNEKLFF
D gene: .
clone size: .
V gene: TRBV7-2
J gene: TRBJ1-4

CDR3 DNA: TGTGCCAGCAGCTTAGCTGGATCCGAGCAGTACTTC
CDR3 protein: CASSLAGSEQYF
D gene: .
clone size: .
V gene: TRBV7-9
J gene: TRBJ2-7

CDR3 DNA: TGTGCCAGCAGTGAGGAGCGGGGTTTTACAGATACGCAGTATTTT
CDR3 protein: CASSEERGFTDTQYF
D gene: TRBD2
clone size: .
V gene: TRBV25-1
J gene: TRBJ2-3

CDR3 DNA: TGTGCCAGCAGTTATGCCCGGAGTTCTACCTACGAGCAGTACTTC
CDR3 protein: CASSYARSSTYEQYF
D gene: .
clone size: once
V gene: TRBV6-5
J gene: TRBJ2-7

CDR3 DNA: TGTGCCTGGGCCGGTTCTAGCACAGATACGCAGTATTTT
CDR3 protein: CAWAGSSTDTQYF
D gene: .
clone size: .
V gene: TRBV30
J gene: TRBJ2-3

CDR3 DNA: TGTGCCATCAGTGAGCCAACCCCCGGGACAGGGGGTCCGGAGCTGTTTTTT
CDR3 protein: CAISEPTPGTGGPELFF
D gene: TRBD1
clone size: .
V gene: TRBV10-3
J gene: TRBJ2-2